This is a list of T cell receptor beta chains from one sample in a study of OX40 agonist ivuxolimab in advanced cancers. The method was immunoSEQ multiplex PCR; TCRdb's version includes in-frame clones alone and lacks a portion of them. In the table there are some 48,000 clones, 81% of which are singletons. The sequencing here drew on CD4+ or CD8+ T cells sorted from blood, taken in a trial of the OX40 agonist ivuxolimab. Receptors originate from an adult with an advanced solid tumor such as melanoma, head and neck, liver or kidney cancer. CDR3s include the opening cysteine and the closing phenylalanine or tryptophan. D genes are given only for firm matches. Size is omitted from some rows. Given values are once, few, many or a class for expanded clones.

TGTGCCAGCTCAGAACCAGACAATGAGCAGTTCTTC | CASSEPDNEQFF | TRBV18 | - | few | TRBJ2-1
TGTGCCAGCAGCCAAGTAACAGGAGAAACTAATGAAAAACTGTTTTTT | CASSQVTGETNEKLFF | TRBV7-9 | - | - | TRBJ1-4
TGTGCCAGCAGCCCCCGGGACAAGGATTCACCCCTCCACTTT | CASSPRDKDSPLHF | TRBV5-6 | - | few | TRBJ1-6
TGTGCCATCGGGGGAGACAGTTTTCCTAACACTGAAGCTTTCTTT | CAIGGDSFPNTEAFF | TRBV10-3 | - | - | TRBJ1-1
TGTGCCAGCAGCCTCTGGGAGGCGGATGAGCAGTTCTTC | CASSLWEADEQFF | TRBV5-5 | - | - | TRBJ2-1
TGTGCCAGCAGACGAACAGGGGGGACCTACAATGAGCAGTTCTTC | CASRRTGGTYNEQFF | TRBV6-5 | TRBD1 | - | TRBJ2-1
TGTGCCAGTAGTCGGACGGAGAACACTGAAGCTTTCTTT | CASSRTENTEAFF | TRBV19 | - | - | TRBJ1-1
TGTGCCAGCAGTGCCTATTTAGGCCAGAACACTGAAGCTTTCTTT | CASSAYLGQNTEAFF | TRBV25-1 | - | - | TRBJ1-1
TGCGCCAGCAGCTCGGACAGGCCCCTGTACGAGCAGTACTTC | CASSSDRPLYEQYF | TRBV5-1 | TRBD1 | few | TRBJ2-7
TGTGCCAGCACGGGACAGTTGAACACTGAAGCTTTCTTT | CASTGQLNTEAFF | TRBV2 | TRBD1 | once | TRBJ1-1
TGTGCCAGCAGGGGGGTAGCGGGGACTACCTACGAGCAGTACTTC | CASRGVAGTTYEQYF | TRBV6-1 | TRBD2 | - | TRBJ2-7
TGTGCCAGCAGTTCTCGTACCAAGCAAGAGACCCAGTACTTC | CASSSRTKQETQYF | TRBV28 | - | - | TRBJ2-5
TGTGCCAGCAGTTACTCGGGACAGGGGCAGGCCTACGAGCAGTACTTC | CASSYSGQGQAYEQYF | TRBV6-6 | TRBD1 | - | TRBJ2-7
TGCGCCAGCAGCCCAAGGCCGACAGGTAGCTCCTACGAGCAGTACTTC | CASSPRPTGSSYEQYF | TRBV5-1 | - | - | TRBJ2-7
TGTGCCTGGAAGGTGCCGGACGGAGATATCCGGGCCCTCCACTTT | CAWKVPDGDIRALHF | TRBV30 | - | - | TRBJ1-6
TGTGCCAGCAGCGCCACTCGGACAGGAAAAATCACAGATACGCAGTATTTT | CASSATRTGKITDTQYF | TRBV9 | TRBD1 | - | TRBJ2-3
TGTGCCAGCAGCCAAATTCGCCAAGAGACCCAGTACTTC | CASSQIRQETQYF | TRBV6-6 | - | - | TRBJ2-5
TGTGCCAGCAGCTTGGGTTTGCGGACCTACCAAGAGACCCAGTACTTC | CASSLGLRTYQETQYF | TRBV7-2 | - | - | TRBJ2-5
TGCGCCAGCAGCCAAGCAATGACTAGCGGGTCCACCTACGAGCAGTACTTC | CASSQAMTSGSTYEQYF | TRBV4-1 | TRBD2 | - | TRBJ2-7
TGTGCCTGGAGTGTACAATGGGGTAGCGGAGCGTCCTACAATGAGCAGTTCTTC | CAWSVQWGSGASYNEQFF | TRBV30 | - | - | TRBJ2-1
TGTGCCATCAGTGAGCCCGGGAGTCTGGAGACCCAGTACTTC | CAISEPGSLETQYF | TRBV10-3 | - | - | TRBJ2-5
TGTGCCAGCAGTTACTCGACCGGGGAGCAGTTCTTC | CASSYSTGEQFF | TRBV6-6 | - | - | TRBJ2-1
TGCGCCAGCAGCATTAAGGGACAGGGGGCTGGTGGCTACACCTTC | CASSIKGQGAGGYTF | TRBV5-1 | TRBD1 | - | TRBJ1-2
TGTGCCTGGAGTGTAAGGGGACTAGCGTCGAAAGAGACCCAGTACTTC | CAWSVRGLASKETQYF | TRBV30 | TRBD2 | - | TRBJ2-5
TGTGCCAGCAGCCGAGACAGGGTTCGCACCGGGGAGCTGTTTTTT | CASSRDRVRTGELFF | TRBV7-9 | TRBD1 | - | TRBJ2-2
TGTGCCAGCAGTTCCGCGGGACAGGTGTCCTACGAGCAGTACTTC | CASSSAGQVSYEQYF | TRBV28 | TRBD1 | - | TRBJ2-7
TGTGCCAGCAGGGAGGAGTCTAGCGGGGTGGGTTACACCGGGGAGCTGTTTTTT | CASREESSGVGYTGELFF | TRBV2 | TRBD2 | - | TRBJ2-2
TGTGCCAGCAGGTCTCCGGGACGCCTCCACGAGCAGTACTTC | CASRSPGRLHEQYF | TRBV7-9 | - | - | TRBJ2-7
TGTGCCAGTAGGACAGGGAATGGCTACACCTTC | CASRTGNGYTF | TRBV19 | TRBD1 | few | TRBJ1-2
TGTGCCAGTAGTATAGCCCGGACAGGGGGTAACGAGCAGTACTTC | CASSIARTGGNEQYF | TRBV19 | TRBD1 | - | TRBJ2-7
TGTGCCAGCAGTTTATCCTCGTGGAACCGCGAGCAGTACTTC | CASSLSSWNREQYF | TRBV28 | - | - | TRBJ2-7
TGTGCCAGCAGCTTGAAACAGGGATTAGGGGCCCTCCACTTT | CASSLKQGLGALHF | TRBV5-4 | - | - | TRBJ1-6
TGTGCCAGCAGCTTAGCACGAGGAGCCTACCCGGATAATGAAAAACTGTTTTTT | CASSLARGAYPDNEKLFF | TRBV7-9 | - | once | TRBJ1-4
TGTGCCAGCAGTGACCGACAGGCTGGAAACACCATATATTTT | CASSDRQAGNTIYF | TRBV2 | - | - | TRBJ1-3
TGTGCCAGCACCCCCGACACCTACGAGCAGTACTTC | CASTPDTYEQYF | TRBV6-5 | - | - | TRBJ2-7
TGTGCCAGCAGCGCGCCGACAGGGAGATATGGCTACACCTTC | CASSAPTGRYGYTF | TRBV5-4 | TRBD1 | - | TRBJ1-2
TGTGCCAGCAGCTGGGGGAGGACCTCCTACAATGAGCAGTTCTTC | CASSWGRTSYNEQFF | TRBV6-1 | - | - | TRBJ2-1
TGTGCCAGCAGCTTATTCACAGTACAAGAGACCCAGTACTTC | CASSLFTVQETQYF | TRBV11-2 | - | - | TRBJ2-5
TGCAGTGCTGGGTCGCACGAGCAGTACTTC | CSAGSHEQYF | TRBV20-1 | - | - | TRBJ2-7
TGTGCCAGCAGCAAAGGACTAGCGGGAGGCGCTAGCACAGATACGCAGTATTTT | CASSKGLAGGASTDTQYF | TRBV21-1 | - | - | TRBJ2-3
TGTGCCAGCAGCAACGGGCCATTCCAGCCCCAGCATTTT | CASSNGPFQPQHF | TRBV6-5 | - | few | TRBJ1-5
TGTGCCAGTAGTATCGGGGCAGGGGGCTATGGCTACACCTTC | CASSIGAGGYGYTF | TRBV19 | TRBD1 | - | TRBJ1-2
TGTGCCAGCTCTTTATTAGGGTTGGACACTGAAGCTTTCTTT | CASSLLGLDTEAFF | TRBV18 | - | few | TRBJ1-1
TGCGCCAGCAGCCAAGGACAGGGGGGCTCAAATTCACCCCTCCACTTT | CASSQGQGGSNSPLHF | TRBV5-1 | TRBD1 | - | TRBJ1-6
TGTGCCAGCAGTAGAGGACTAGCGGGAGCGAATGAGCAGTTCTTC | CASSRGLAGANEQFF | TRBV27 | TRBD2 | - | TRBJ2-1
TGTGCCAGTATTCGGGACAGGGGGCGCCAAGCTTTCTTT | CASIRDRGRQAFF | TRBV19 | TRBD1 | once | TRBJ1-1
TGTGCCAGCAGCGTGGGTACAGGGGGGTCAAGCCAGCCCCAGCATTTT | CASSVGTGGSSQPQHF | TRBV9 | TRBD1 | - | TRBJ1-5
TGTGCCAGCAGCCCCGGGACAGGGGTCTCCTACGAGCAGTACTTC | CASSPGTGVSYEQYF | TRBV7-9 | TRBD1 | - | TRBJ2-7
TGTGCCATCAATCAGGGGAGCGATTCACCCCTCCACTTT | CAINQGSDSPLHF | TRBV10-3 | - | few | TRBJ1-6
TGTGCCAGTAACGAGCCTGGGACGGACTCTTGGAACACTGAAGCTTTCTTT | CASNEPGTDSWNTEAFF | TRBV19 | - | - | TRBJ1-1
TGTGCCAGCAGCTTAGGTGGTGGCAATGAGCAGTTCTTC | CASSLGGGNEQFF | TRBV11-2 | - | - | TRBJ2-1
TGTGCCAGCAGCTGGACAGATTACGAGCAGTACTTC | CASSWTDYEQYF | TRBV25-1 | - | - | TRBJ2-7
TGTGCCAGCACCGGGGGTTTGGGGGCTAGCACTGAAGCTTTCTTT | CASTGGLGASTEAFF | TRBV6-1 | - | - | TRBJ1-1
TGCGCCAGCAGTGAGTCCTCCGGGACAACCTACGAGCAGTACTTC | CASSESSGTTYEQYF | TRBV10-2 | - | - | TRBJ2-7
TGCGCCAGCAGCCAAGATTACGGGACAGGGGGAAACACCATATATTTT | CASSQDYGTGGNTIYF | TRBV4-3 | TRBD1 | few | TRBJ1-3
TGTGCCAGCAGCTTAGAACGGGGGAGGGCCGTTGGAGATACGCAGTATTTT | CASSLERGRAVGDTQYF | TRBV7-2 | TRBD2 | - | TRBJ2-3
TGCGCCAGCAGTCAACCCTCGGTCCGGGGTACGCAGTATTTT | CASSQPSVRGTQYF | TRBV23-1 | - | few | TRBJ2-3
TGCGCCAGCAGTGATGAGGGGGCACTGAACACTGAAGCTTTCTTT | CASSDEGALNTEAFF | TRBV10-1 | TRBD1 | - | TRBJ1-1
TGTGCCAGCGGGGGGAACACTGAAGCTTTCTTT | CASGGNTEAFF | TRBV2 | - | - | TRBJ1-1